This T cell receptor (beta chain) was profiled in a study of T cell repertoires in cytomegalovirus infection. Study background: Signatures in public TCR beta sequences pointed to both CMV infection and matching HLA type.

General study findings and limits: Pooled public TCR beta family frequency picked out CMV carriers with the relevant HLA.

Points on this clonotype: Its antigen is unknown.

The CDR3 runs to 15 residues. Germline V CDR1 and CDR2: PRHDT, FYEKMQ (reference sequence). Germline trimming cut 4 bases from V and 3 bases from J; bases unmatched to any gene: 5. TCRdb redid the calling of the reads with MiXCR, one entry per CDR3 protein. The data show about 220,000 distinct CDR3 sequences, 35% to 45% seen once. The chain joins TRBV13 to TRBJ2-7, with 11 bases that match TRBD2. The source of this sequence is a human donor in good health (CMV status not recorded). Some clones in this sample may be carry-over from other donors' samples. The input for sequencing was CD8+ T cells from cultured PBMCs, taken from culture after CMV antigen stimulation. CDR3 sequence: CASSSSGLADYEQYF. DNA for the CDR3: TGTGCCAGCAGCTCGTCGGGACTAGCGGACTACGAGCAGTACTTC.